One and the same sample provided the 25 T cell receptor beta chains below, sequenced in a study of Ad26.COV2.S vaccination and SARS-CoV-2 variants. Data came from immunoSEQ multiplex PCR; TCRdb stores just in-frame clones and leaves some out. This sample has some 290,000 clones, with roughly 84% found just once. As for treatment: 19 received Ad26.COV2.S at low or high dose, single or two shots; roughly five received placebo; per-sample allocation not given. At day 63 after the first vaccine or placebo injection, samples were drawn. This sample comprised peripheral blood, obtained in a trial of Ad26.COV2.S vaccine versus placebo. The receptors were sampled from a person aged 18-60 years who received the Ad26.COV2.S COVID-19 vaccine or a placebo.

The count of this clone is one. The chain carries TRBV5-1 and TRBJ1-3; tentative D call: TRBD1 (5 bases). The germline V and J ends were trimmed by 0 bases and 0 bases, with 10 bases remaining between them. The CDR3 has 16 amino acids. The germline V gene has CDR1 SGHRS and CDR2 YFSETQ. CDR3 DNA: TGCGCCAGCAGCTTGGGTTCTGGGGGCTCTGGAAACACCATATATTTT. Amino acid sequence: CASSLGSGGSGNTIYF.

The genes are TRBV6-1 and TRBJ2-1, with 11 positions matching TRBD1. The germline gives CDR1 MNHNS, CDR2 SASEGT. The CDR3 loop spans 15 amino acids. Trimming cost V 2 bases and J 6 bases; bases outside gene matches: 3. CDR3 bases: TGTGCCAGCAGTGAATCCGGGACAGGGGGCAATGAGCAGTTCTTC. Translated: CASSESGTGGNEQFF.

The CDR3 loop reads CASSYVANTEAFF. The CDR3 nucleotides read TGTGCCAGCAGTTACGTGGCCAACACTGAAGCTTTCTTT. V is TRBV6-5 and J is TRBJ1-1; no firm D call. Germline loops: CDR1 MNHEY, CDR2 SVGAGI. Trimming removed 2 bases from V and 2 bases from J, with 6 bases in between. There are 13 residues in the CDR3.

This chain joins TRBV18 and TRBJ1-1, with D unclear. Deletions cut 3 bases from V and 1 base from J, with 6 bases between. The germline gives CDR1 KGHSH, CDR2 LQKENI. The CDR3 sequence is 13 residues long. The DNA for the CDR3 is TGTGCCAGCTCACCCCCCAAGAACACTGAAGCTTTCTTT. It yields the protein CASSPPKNTEAFF.

In its sample, this clone was seen once. V usage is TRBV5-4 and J usage is TRBJ1-1, with 7 bases that match TRBD1. With 4 bases clipped from V and 5 bases from J, the junction kept 11 bases outside the gene matches. The CDR3 has 15 residues. From germline, CDR1 is SGHNT and CDR2 YYREEE (reference sequence). In nucleotides, the CDR3 is TGTGCCAGCAGCCCACGACAGGGAAAGGGGACTGAAGCTTTCTTT. Residues: CASSPRQGKGTEAFF. Based on the CDR3 plus reference TRBV5-4 and TRBJ1-1, the full variable domain is ETGVTQSPTHLIKTRGQQVTLRCSSQSGHNTVSWYQQALGQGPQFIFQYYREEENGRGNFPPRFSGLQFPNYSSELNVNALELDDSALYLCASSPRQGKGTEAFFGQGTRLTVV.

The rearrangement uses TRBV12-3 or TRBV12-4 and TRBJ1-4, with a tentative D call TRBD1 (5 bases). Trimming shortened V by 6 bases and J by 7 bases, and 9 bases separated the two germline ends. CDR3 length: 12 amino acids. CDR3 sequence: CASRGPGEKLFF. The DNA for the CDR3 is TGTGCCAGCAGGGGACCGGGTGAAAAACTGTTTTTT.

Only a few counts were recorded for this clone. The chain carries TRBV5-4 and TRBJ1-6; tentative D call: TRBD1 (6 bases). Germline V gives CDR1 SGHNT, CDR2 YYREEE (reference sequence). The CDR3 has 17 residues. Between the trimmed V and J ends, which lost 3 bases and 8 bases, there was a span of 21 bases. The CDR3 sequence: CASSSLQGPVPDSPLHF. The CDR3 DNA reads TGTGCCAGCAGCTCCCTACAGGGTCCGGTCCCGGATTCACCCCTCCACTTT. The variable domain in full, completed from reference TRBV5-4 and TRBJ1-6, reads ETGVTQSPTHLIKTRGQQVTLRCSSQSGHNTVSWYQQALGQGPQFIFQYYREEENGRGNFPPRFSGLQFPNYSSELNVNALELDDSALYLCASSSLQGPVPDSPLHFGNGTRLTVT.

V and J are TRBV10-3 and TRBJ2-1; D unclear. The germline V and J ends were trimmed by 5 bases and 5 bases, with 4 bases remaining between them. CDR3 size: 11 residues. The germline V gene has CDR1 ENHRY and CDR2 SYGVKD. The CDR3 DNA follows: TGTGCCATCAGTCGGGACAATGAGCAGTTCTTC. It translates to CAISRDNEQFF.

J is TRBJ2-3 and V is TRBV10-2, with unresolved D. The CDR3 runs to 12 residues. V was trimmed by 2 bases and J by 4 bases, leaving 4 bases between them. CDR1 is WSHSY, CDR2 SAAADI, per germline. DNA for the CDR3: TGCGCCAGCAGTGAGAGGGCAGATACGCAGTATTTT. Translating gives CASSERADTQYF.

This chain connects TRBV13 to TRBJ2-1; D possibly matches TRBD1 or TRBD2 (5 bases each). This CDR3 is 17 amino acids long. V lost 0 bases and J lost 0, with 12 bases in between. Germline values: CDR1 PRHDT, CDR2 FYEKMQ (reference sequence). Here the CDR3 reads CASSLGRGPSSYNEQFF. The CDR3 nucleotides are TGTGCCAGCAGCTTAGGTAGGGGACCCAGCTCCTACAATGAGCAGTTCTTC.

CDR3 region: CASSEVKTGVYEQYF. The DNA for the CDR3 is TGTGCCAGCAGTGAAGTGAAGACAGGAGTCTACGAGCAGTACTTC. V and J are TRBV6-1 and TRBJ2-7; perhaps TRBD1 as D (6 bases). The CDR3 has 15 residues. Germline CDR1 MNHNS, CDR2 SASEGT. V was clipped by 1 base and J by 3 bases, with 13 bases between them.

A word on this clone: This CDR3 is also generated by other DNA sequences in the sample. The chain couples TRBV30 to TRBJ1-2; no definite D call. The CDR3 totals 11 residues. Deletions cut 5 bases from V and 3 bases from J, with 7 bases between. The germline CDR1 and CDR2 sequences are GTSNPN and SVGIG (reference sequence). The chain's CDR3 is CAWGRDYGYTF. The CDR3 DNA follows: TGTGCCTGGGGGAGGGACTATGGCTACACCTTC.

CDR3 DNA sequence: TGCGCCAGCAGCCAAGGCGGCACGGCGGCTTTCTTT. This gives the protein CASSQGGTAAFF. The chain combines TRBV4-1 with TRBJ1-1; D is unclear. CDR1 and CDR2 from the germline V gene are MGHRA and YSYEKL. The CDR3 is made up of 12 amino acids. V shed 1 base and J shed 11 bases, with 11 bases lying between them.

This chain uses TRBV3-1 (or the pseudogene TRBV3-2) with TRBJ1-2, with D uncertain. CDR3 size: 14 residues. V lost 0 bases, J lost 4 bases, and 9 bases lay in between. Germline-derived CDR1 and CDR2 are LGHDT and YNNKEL (reference sequence). CDR3 sequence (DNA): TGTGCCAGCAGCCAAGATCGTGGATTCTATGGCTACACCTTC. Protein: CASSQDRGFYGYTF.

This clone was picked up a small number of times. The J gene is TRBJ1-2, the V gene TRBV19; D unresolved. Per the germline V gene, CDR1 is LNHDA and CDR2 is SQIVND (reference sequence). This CDR3 is built from 13 residues. V lost 6 bases and J lost 4, with 12 bases in between. This CDR3 is CASSKGARYGYTF. The CDR3 region has the DNA TGTGCCAGTAGCAAGGGAGCCCGCTATGGCTACACCTTC.

In DNA form, the CDR3 reads TGTGCCAGCAGCTTGAGGCAGGGGTACAATCAGCCCCAGCATTTT. Its translation: CASSLRQGYNQPQHF. The rearrangement joins TRBV5-8 to TRBJ1-5; possibly TRBD1 for D (6 bases). Germline V gives CDR1 SGHTS, CDR2 YDEGEE. The V gene lost 1 base and the J gene lost 3 bases, with 11 bases spanning the gap. This CDR3 has 15 amino acids.

The chain carries TRBV14 and TRBJ2-5; a possible D gene is TRBD2 (6 bases). Germline V gene sequence: CDR1 SGHDN, CDR2 FVKESK. There are 15 residues in the CDR3. Trimming took off 4 bases at V and 2 bases at J, with 14 bases between the two ends. The CDR3 DNA is TGTGCCAGCAGCCTACTGGCGGGGTATCAAGAGACCCAGTACTTC. It encodes CASSLLAGYQETQYF.

J is TRBJ2-2 and V is TRBV25-1, with 8 bases that match TRBD2. The CDR3 consists of 16 residues. The germline CDR1 and CDR2 sequences are MGHDK and SYGVNS. V lost 7 bases to trimming and J lost 5 bases; unmatched junction nucleotides: 12. Written as DNA, the CDR3 is TGTGCCAGCACCGGGAGGGGGAGACAGTTAACCGGGGAGCTGTTTTTT. Amino acid sequence: CASTGRGRQLTGELFF.

On this clone: The same CDR3 is also encoded by other DNA sequences in this sample. The chain employs TRBV5-1 and TRBJ2-2, with D unresolved. Germline V gene sequence: CDR1 SGHRS, CDR2 YFSETQ. The germline V and J ends were trimmed by 2 bases and 3 bases, with 5 bases remaining between them. The CDR3 is 13 residues long. The CDR3 bases are TGCGCCAGCAGCTTTGAGTACACCGGGGAGCTGTTTTTT. It yields the protein CASSFEYTGELFF.

The CDR3 sequence: CASGLAAGGYYGYTF. CDR3 in DNA: TGTGCTAGTGGTTTGGCGGCGGGGGGCTACTATGGCTACACCTTC. V and J are TRBV12-5 and TRBJ1-2, with D perhaps TRBD1 (6 bases). V lost 1 base and J lost 3, with 12 bases in between. This CDR3 has 15 residues. CDR1 is LGHNT and CDR2 is FRNRAP in the germline V gene.

The chain has TRBV2 and TRBJ1-5; 7 nucleotides match TRBD1. The V and J ends lost 6 bases and 0 bases, in that order; junction bases with no gene match: 20. The germline gives CDR1 SNHLY, CDR2 FYNNEI. CDR3 size: 20 residues. The CDR3 DNA follows: TGTGCCAGCAGGACCGCAGGGGGGTACGCCGAGGGGAATAGCAATCAGCCCCAGCATTTT. This gives the protein CASRTAGGYAEGNSNQPQHF.

The chain links TRBV18 to TRBJ2-5, with D hard to call. Trimming left V 2 bases short and J 5 bases short, with 12 bases between. CDR1 and CDR2 (germline): KGHSH, LQKENI. This CDR3 contains 14 residues. The CDR3 is CASSPSASPETQYF. CDR3 DNA: TGTGCCAGCTCACCAAGTGCTAGTCCCGAGACCCAGTACTTC. Complete variable domain (other parts from reference TRBV18 and TRBJ2-5): NAGVMQNPRHLVRRRGQEARLRCSPMKGHSHVYWYRQLPEEGLKFMVYLQKENIIDESGMPKERFSAEFPKEGPSILRIQQVVRGDSAAYFCASSPSASPETQYFGPGTRLLVL.

The rearrangement uses TRBV4-1 and TRBJ2-1, with TRBD1 matching 9 bases. Germline trimming cut 5 bases from V and 13 bases from J; bases unmatched to any gene: 15. Germline CDR1 and CDR2: MGHRA and YSYEKL. CDR3 length equals 15 residues. CDR3 nucleotide sequence: TGCGCCAGCAGCGACCGGGACAGGGATGGTCGGGCCCAGTTCTTC. Its protein is CASSDRDRDGRAQFF.

The chain joins TRBV10-3 to TRBJ2-7; TRBD1 aligns across 7 bases. The CDR3 totals 15 residues. Germline values: CDR1 ENHRY, CDR2 SYGVKD. J gave up 7 bases and V 6 bases, and 15 bases lay outside the gene matches. CDR3 protein: CAISDQARTGEEQYF. The CDR3 DNA is TGTGCCATCAGCGATCAGGCGCGAACAGGGGAAGAGCAGTACTTC.

The chain links TRBV12-3 or TRBV12-4 to TRBJ1-2, with 7 bases aligning to TRBD1. J lost 3 bases, V lost 7 bases, and 5 bases had no gene match. CDR3 size: 13 residues. The CDR3 is CASNKDRDYGYTF. The CDR3 coding sequence is TGTGCCAGCAACAAAGACAGGGACTATGGCTACACCTTC.